A few counts support the clone carrying this TCR beta chain. TCR beta CDR3 regions were amplified from RNA transcripts. HTBI primers were used in a first-round RT-PCR, which preceded a second-round multiplex PCR. TCRdb re-called the multiplex PCR reads with MiXCR, one entry per CDR3 protein. The table records almost 750,000 distinct CDR3 sequences, approximately 40% of them present only once. The sample comes from a study of Graves' ophthalmopathy and Graves' hyperthyroidism. V dropped 3 bases and J dropped 4; count of bases not matched to a gene: 4. From germline, CDR1 is DFQATT and CDR2 SNEGSKA (reference sequence). The CDR3 totals 13 residues.

This clonotype was sampled from an adult man with Graves' ophthalmopathy. The sequenced material came from peripheral blood. This chain uses TRBV20-1 with TRBJ2-7; 9 bases are shared with TRBD2. As DNA, the CDR3 is TGCAGTGCTAGTTTAGCGGGAGAGTACGAGCAGTACTTC. It codes for CSASLAGEYEQYF.